Listed below are T cell receptor beta chains from one sample, sequenced in a study of blood T cell repertoires in COVID-19. The assay was immunoSEQ multiplex PCR, and TCRdb's table has in-frame clones only and misses some. Of about 110,000 clones listed, 70% to 90% were seen once; the top ten hold roughly 1.4%. The source material was peripheral blood. The receptor set was obtained from a man aged 35-49 years with acute or convalescent COVID-19. Both conserved end residues are part of each CDR3. The D gene is left open where the match is weak. Expanded clones get a size class; other rows say once, few or many, or leave the size out.

d_gene: TRBD2; abundance: .; v_gene: TRBV14; j_gene: TRBJ2-5; CDR3aa: CASSQGWLAGRGRETQYF; CDR3nt: TGTGCCAGCAGCCAAGGATGGCTAGCGGGGAGAGGGCGGGAGACCCAGTACTTC
d_gene: TRBD1; abundance: .; v_gene: TRBV9; j_gene: TRBJ2-3; CDR3aa: CASSVGDREETDTQYF; CDR3nt: TGTGCCAGCAGCGTAGGGGACAGGGAAGAGACAGATACGCAGTATTTT
d_gene: TRBD1; abundance: .; v_gene: TRBV29-1; j_gene: TRBJ2-7; CDR3aa: CSVELLQGALYEQYF; CDR3nt: TGCAGCGTTGAACTTCTTCAGGGGGCTTTATACGAGCAGTACTTC
d_gene: .; abundance: .; v_gene: TRBV10-3; j_gene: TRBJ1-5; CDR3aa: CAISQRQDNQPQHF; CDR3nt: TGTGCCATCAGTCAGAGACAGGATAATCAGCCCCAGCATTTT
d_gene: TRBD1; abundance: once; v_gene: TRBV29-1; j_gene: TRBJ1-2; CDR3aa: CRAGGQGYGYTF; CDR3nt: TGCAGGGCCGGAGGACAGGGCTATGGCTACACCTTC
d_gene: .; abundance: .; v_gene: TRBV21-1; j_gene: TRBJ2-1; CDR3aa: CASSFLAGGNEQFF; CDR3nt: TGTGCCAGCAGCTTCCTAGCGGGAGGCAATGAGCAGTTCTTC
d_gene: TRBD1; abundance: .; v_gene: TRBV3-1/TRBV3-2; j_gene: TRBJ1-3; CDR3aa: CASSLQGGNTIYF; CDR3nt: TGTGCCAGCAGCTTACAGGGGGGAAACACCATATATTTT
d_gene: TRBD2; abundance: once; v_gene: TRBV9; j_gene: TRBJ2-1; CDR3aa: CASSVGSGGYNEQFF; CDR3nt: TGTGCCAGCAGCGTAGGTAGCGGGGGGTACAATGAGCAGTTCTTC
d_gene: .; abundance: few; v_gene: TRBV6-7; j_gene: TRBJ1-1; CDR3aa: CASSQGPPANTEAFF; CDR3nt: TGTGCCAGCAGCCAGGGGCCGCCGGCAAACACTGAAGCTTTCTTT
d_gene: .; abundance: .; v_gene: TRBV28; j_gene: TRBJ1-3; CDR3aa: CASSLIRGGGNTIYF; CDR3nt: TGTGCCAGCAGTTTAATCAGGGGAGGGGGAAACACCATATATTTT
d_gene: TRBD1; abundance: .; v_gene: TRBV6-5; j_gene: TRBJ1-2; CDR3aa: CASSRGGEGYTF; CDR3nt: TGTGCCAGCAGTAGAGGGGGCGAAGGCTACACCTTC
d_gene: TRBD1; abundance: .; v_gene: TRBV2; j_gene: TRBJ1-5; CDR3aa: CASNRDSNQPQHF; CDR3nt: TGTGCCAGCAACCGGGACAGTAATCAGCCCCAGCATTTT
d_gene: TRBD1; abundance: .; v_gene: TRBV6-5; j_gene: TRBJ2-7; CDR3aa: CASRRQGAGYEQYF; CDR3nt: TGTGCCAGCAGACGACAGGGGGCAGGCTACGAGCAGTACTTC
d_gene: TRBD1; abundance: .; v_gene: TRBV5-8; j_gene: TRBJ2-4; CDR3aa: CASSTRDRVWKNIQYF; CDR3nt: TGTGCCAGCAGCACCCGAGACAGGGTGTGGAAAAACATTCAGTACTTC
d_gene: TRBD1; abundance: .; v_gene: TRBV6-2/TRBV6-3; j_gene: TRBJ2-1; CDR3aa: CASSYPGQGKNEQFF; CDR3nt: TGTGCCAGCAGTTACCCGGGACAGGGGAAGAATGAGCAGTTCTTC
d_gene: TRBD2; abundance: .; v_gene: TRBV6-6; j_gene: TRBJ2-1; CDR3aa: CASSYSKAGGPNEQFF; CDR3nt: TGTGCCAGCAGTTACTCTAAAGCGGGGGGGCCCAATGAGCAGTTCTTC